The T cell receptor beta chain described here comes from a study of T cell responses to AZD1222 COVID-19 vaccine. Study conclusions and caveats: Only after the peak T cell response were repertoires sampled. Females made up more of the donors, who were largely white British, and clonal diversity may have come out too low.

With 0 bases removed from V and 2 bases from J, the gap between germline ends came to 12 bases. The CDR3 contains 17 residues. Germline CDR1 and CDR2: SGHRS and YFSETQ. Of note for this clone: Its matching antigen is unknown.

Measured with immunoSEQ multiplex PCR; TCRdb has only the in-frame clones, and not every one. The sample lists about 150,000 clones; around 89% were seen once. The chain uses TRBV5-1 and TRBJ2-6; the D call may be TRBD1 or TRBD2 (5 bases each). The input for sequencing was peripheral blood, taken on day 0 of AZD1222 vaccination. The source of this sequence is an adult in good health. The CDR3, as DNA: TGCGCCAGCAGCTTGGGGGGCAGGGACCCTGGGGCCAACGTCCTGACTTTC. It yields the protein CASSLGGRDPGANVLTF. Full variable domain (missing parts from reference TRBV5-1 and TRBJ2-6): KAGVTQTPRYLIKTRGQQVTLSCSPISGHRSVSWYQQTPGQGLQFLFEYFSETQRNKGNFPGRFSGRQFSNSRSEMNVSTLELGDSALYLCASSLGGRDPGANVLTFGAGSRLTVL.